The 4 T cell receptor beta chains reported below all come from one sample, sequenced in a study of T cell changes during pregnancy in multiple sclerosis. Method: immunoSEQ multiplex PCR; TCRdb's copy keeps in-frame clones and lacks some. This table has around 34,000 clones, about 95% appearing once. The sequencing here drew on CD4+ T cells from peripheral blood mononuclear cells, taken in the second trimester of pregnancy. The receptor set was obtained from a female donor with multiple sclerosis, enrolled in a pregnancy study.

DNA of the CDR3: TGTGCCAGCAGGGTGACGGGGGGTTCCTACAATGAGCAGTTCTTC. Residues: CASRVTGGSYNEQFF. V usage is TRBV4-2 and J usage is TRBJ2-1; 7 bases are shared with TRBD2. The germline gives CDR1 LGHNA, CDR2 YNFKEQ. The V and J ends lost 6 bases and 1 base, in that order; junction bases with no gene match: 6. The CDR3 runs to 15 residues.

The V and J genes are TRBV25-1 and TRBJ1-1; TRBD1 aligns across 8 bases. V lost 7 bases, J lost 4 bases, and 8 bases stayed unmatched. CDR3 size: 14 residues. The germline CDR1 and CDR2 sequences are MGHDK and SYGVNS. CDR3 sequence (DNA): TGTGCCAGCACCAGGACAGGGCCGATCACTGAAGCTTTCTTT. Encoded protein: CASTRTGPITEAFF.

This clone was observed a single time. J is TRBJ2-3 and V is TRBV11-2; 8 bases agree with TRBD2. V lost 3 bases and J lost 6; bases outside the gene matches: 14. The CDR3 is made up of 17 amino acids. Germline V CDR1 and CDR2: SGHAT, FQNNGV. The CDR3 spells CASSFYKSGGFGDTQYF. In DNA, the CDR3 is TGTGCCAGCAGCTTTTACAAAAGCGGGGGCTTTGGGGATACGCAGTATTTT.

V and J are TRBV19 and TRBJ2-7; a weak D match, TRBD1 (6 bases). Looked up from germline, CDR1 is LNHDA and CDR2 is SQIVND (reference sequence). The V gene lost 5 bases and the J gene lost 0 bases, with 20 bases spanning the gap. The CDR3 sequence is 17 residues long. In DNA form, the CDR3 reads TGTGCCAGTAGTTCGAACAGGGAGAGTGGGAGCTCCTACGAGCAGTACTTC. Protein sequence: CASSSNRESGSSYEQYF. Full variable domain (outside the CDR3, taken from reference TRBV19 and TRBJ2-7): DGGITQSPKYLFRKEGQNVTLSCEQNLNHDAMYWYRQDPGQGLRLIYYSQIVNDFQKGDIAEGYSVSREKKESFPLTVTSAQKNPTAFYLCASSSNRESGSSYEQYFGPGTRLTVT.